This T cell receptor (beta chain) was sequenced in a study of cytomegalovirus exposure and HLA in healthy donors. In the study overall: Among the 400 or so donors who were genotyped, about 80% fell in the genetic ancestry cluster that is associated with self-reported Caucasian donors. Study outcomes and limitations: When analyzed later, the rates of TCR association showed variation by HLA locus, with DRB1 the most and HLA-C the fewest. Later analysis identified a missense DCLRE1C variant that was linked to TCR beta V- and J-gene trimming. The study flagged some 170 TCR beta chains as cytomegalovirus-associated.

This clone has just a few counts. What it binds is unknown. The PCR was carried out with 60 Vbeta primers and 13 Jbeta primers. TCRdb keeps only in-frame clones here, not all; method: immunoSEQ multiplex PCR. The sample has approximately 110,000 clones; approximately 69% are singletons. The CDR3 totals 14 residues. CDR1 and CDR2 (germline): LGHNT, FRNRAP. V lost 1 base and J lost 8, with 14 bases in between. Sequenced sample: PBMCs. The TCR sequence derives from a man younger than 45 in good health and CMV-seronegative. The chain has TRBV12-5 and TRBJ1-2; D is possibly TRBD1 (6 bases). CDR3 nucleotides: TGTGCTAGTGGTTTGGAGGGGGGGGTTTCGGGCTACACCTTC. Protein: CASGLEGGVSGYTF.